The 29 T cell receptor beta chains below were found in one sample sequenced in a study of CD8+ T cells in alopecia areata. The treatment is: oral pan-JAK inhibitor, 5-10 mg twice daily. In each case, RNA was isolated and then reverse transcribed into cDNA as the sequencing template. The table came from immunoSEQ multiplex PCR; TCRdb's copy has only in-frame clones and leaves some out. This sample has nearly 110,000 clones, with roughly 89% found just once. The sample was CD8+ T cells sorted from blood, taken at week 24, from a patient treated with tofacitinib. These receptor sequences come from a human donor with alopecia areata.

V and J are TRBV29-1 and TRBJ2-7, with D possibly being TRBD1 (6 bases). Germline CDR1 reads SQVTM; CDR2 reads ANQGSEA. The CDR3 is 12 residues long. Trimming cost V 7 bases and J 3 bases, with 13 bases left between them. The CDR3 sequence: CSASGTYYEQYF. Written as DNA, the CDR3 is TGCAGCGCTTCTGGGACATACTACGAGCAGTACTTC.

Details on this clone: One junction end disagrees with the germline gene, perhaps due to a read error. This chain joins TRBV7-9 and TRBJ2-7, with D possibly TRBD1 on 5 matching bases. Germline V gene sequence: CDR1 SEHNR, CDR2 FQNEAQ (reference sequence). The CDR3 loop spans 14 amino acids. The DNA for the CDR3 is TGCGCCAGCAGCCAAGAAAGGGGAACCTACGAGCAGTACTTC. It translates to CASSQERGTYEQYF.

The chain uses TRBV23-1 and TRBJ1-3; the match to TRBD1 covers 7 bases. TRBV23-1 is classed as an ORF, of uncertain function. The V segment lost 3 bases and the J segment 0 bases; nucleotides outside the gene matches: 5. The CDR3 runs 16 residues. CDR3 loop: CASSHPGQLSGNTIYF. CDR3 DNA sequence: TGCGCCAGCAGTCACCCGGGACAGCTCTCTGGAAACACCATATATTTT.

This sequence joins TRBV4-3 and TRBJ2-7; D is ambiguous. Germline CDR1 is LGHNA and CDR2 is YSLEER. CDR3 size: 15 residues. Deletions cut 1 base from V and 2 bases from J, with 12 bases between. Here the CDR3 DNA reads TGCGCCAGCAGCCAAGGCCGGACGGCCGCCTACGAGCAGTACTTC. Translation gives CASSQGRTAAYEQYF.

About this clone itself: At one end, the junction sequence differs from germline, possibly due to a read error. The genes are TRBV27 and TRBJ1-1, with D possibly being TRBD1 (6 bases). Germline-derived CDR1 and CDR2 are MNHEY and SMNVEV (reference sequence). This CDR3 comprises 16 residues. CDR3 nucleotides: TGTGCCAGCACTTTATGGCAATTCTACAGGGTATGCAGAGCTTTCTTT. Translating gives CASTLWQFYRVCRAFF.

This chain joins TRBV4-1 and TRBJ2-1; 7 positions match TRBD1. The V and J ends lost 3 bases and 2 bases, in that order; junction bases with no gene match: 7. The V gene's germline CDR1 is MGHRA and CDR2 YSYEKL. CDR3 length equals 16 residues. This CDR3 is CASSHTGTVAYNEQFF. The CDR3 region has the DNA TGCGCCAGCAGCCACACCGGGACAGTAGCCTACAATGAGCAGTTCTTC.

The table lists this clone with a count of one. This chain connects TRBV4-1 to TRBJ1-1; no firm D call. CDR3 length: 15 residues. Germline loops: CDR1 MGHRA, CDR2 YSYEKL. Trimming removed 0 bases from V and 0 bases from J, with 8 bases in between. The CDR3 DNA sequence: TGCGCCAGCAGCCAAGAAATGTCGGTGAACACTGAAGCTTTCTTT. This codes for CASSQEMSVNTEAFF.

The chain links TRBV5-6 to TRBJ1-1; D remains unclear. Germline V gene lookup returns CDR1 SGHDT and CDR2 YYEEEE. CDR3 length: 15 residues. Trimming stripped 4 bases from V and 6 bases from J, with 19 bases between. CDR3 amino acids: CASSPRLRPLPEAFF. CDR3 DNA sequence: TGTGCCAGCAGCCCACGGTTACGTCCGTTGCCTGAAGCTTTCTTT.

This clone showed up just a few times. The V call is TRBV19, the J call TRBJ2-5, with 13 nucleotides matching TRBD2. CDR3 length: 17 amino acids. CDR1 LNHDA and CDR2 SQIVND come from the germline V gene (reference sequence). J was trimmed by 2 bases and V by 3 bases; bases with no gene match: 6. Here the CDR3 DNA reads TGTGCCAGTAGTATCGAGACTAGCGGGGGGCCACAAGAGACCCAGTACTTC. This encodes CASSIETSGGPQETQYF.

CDR3: CASSPGGAATEAFF. The CDR3 DNA sequence: TGCGCCAGCAGCCCAGGGGGGGCGGCCACTGAAGCTTTCTTT. The chain combines TRBV4-1 with TRBJ1-1, with 7 bases identical to TRBD1. V shed 4 bases and J 4 bases; nucleotides not matched to a gene: 6. The CDR3 sequence is 14 residues long. CDR1 and CDR2 (germline): MGHRA, YSYEKL.

The chain carries TRBV5-1 and TRBJ2-7, with 11 bases identical to TRBD1. Germline V gene lookup returns CDR1 SGHRS and CDR2 YFSETQ. The CDR3 runs to 13 residues. The junction had 2 bases not matched to a gene; V was cut back by 4 bases and J by 5 bases. The CDR3 reads CASSPGQGDEQYF. The CDR3 coding sequence is TGCGCCAGCAGCCCGGGACAGGGGGACGAGCAGTACTTC.

V usage is TRBV5-4 and J usage is TRBJ2-1; 7 bases are shared with TRBD2. Trimming took 2 bases from V and 3 from J; bases not matched to a gene: 5. CDR3 length equals 15 residues. The V gene's germline CDR1 is SGHNT and CDR2 YYREEE (reference sequence). CDR3 residues: CASSFGSGGYNEQFF. The DNA of the CDR3 is TGTGCCAGCAGCTTCGGATCGGGGGGCTACAATGAGCAGTTCTTC.

V is TRBV13 and J is TRBJ2-7; 8 bases are a match to TRBD1. CDR1 is PRHDT, CDR2 FYEKMQ, per germline (reference sequence). V lost 2 bases and J lost 2; bases outside the gene matches: 2. This CDR3 is 14 amino acids long. DNA of the CDR3: TGTGCCAGCAGCTTATGGGACAGGACCTACGAGCAGTACTTC. Protein: CASSLWDRTYEQYF.

V is TRBV7-2 and J is TRBJ2-5; weak D call: TRBD2 (6 bases). The germline CDR1 and CDR2 sequences are SGHTA and FQGNSA. CDR3 size: 17 residues. V was pared by 5 bases and J by 4 bases, with 23 bases between. CDR3: CASSPVGAASAGETQYF. DNA of the CDR3: TGTGCCAGCAGCCCCGTTGGGGCCGCCTCAGCGGGAGAGACCCAGTACTTC.

This chain uses TRBV7-2 with TRBJ2-1, with D uncertain. The CDR3 spans 14 residues. With 0 bases removed from V and 10 bases from J, the gap between germline ends came to 13 bases. The germline CDR1 and CDR2 sequences are SGHTA and FQGNSA. CDR3 DNA sequence: TGTGCCAGCAGCTTAGCCGGCTATGCTGGAGAGCAGTTCTTC. Protein sequence: CASSLAGYAGEQFF.

The V gene is TRBV6-1, the J gene TRBJ2-7; 9 positions match TRBD1. Germline V lookup: CDR1 MNHNS, CDR2 SASEGT. The CDR3 consists of 14 residues. Unmatched junction bases numbered 4, after V lost 4 bases and J lost 3 bases. The DNA of the CDR3 is TGTGCCAGCAGTGTGGACAGGGGCCACTACGAGCAGTACTTC. This codes for CASSVDRGHYEQYF.

This clone was counted a single time. The rearrangement uses TRBV6-5 and TRBJ1-5; D possibly corresponds to TRBD1 (5 bases). Deletions cut 3 bases from V and 4 bases from J, with 13 bases between. The germline V gene encodes CDR1 MNHEY and CDR2 SVGAGI. This CDR3 is built from 15 residues. The CDR3 coding sequence is TGTGCCAGCAGTTATGGTCCGGGGGGGAATCAGCCCCAGCATTTT. The encoded protein is CASSYGPGGNQPQHF.

This sequence joins TRBV4-1 and TRBJ2-3; TRBD2 aligns across 8 bases. Unmatched junction bases numbered 0, after V lost 1 base and J lost 6 bases. The CDR3 extends over 13 amino acids. CDR1 is MGHRA, CDR2 YSYEKL, per germline. In DNA form, the CDR3 reads TGCGCCAGCAGCCAAGGACTAGCGGATACGCAGTATTTT. Residues: CASSQGLADTQYF.

The chain has TRBV4-1 and TRBJ2-5; 15 nucleotides agree with TRBD2. The length of the CDR3 is 17 residues. The J segment lost 3 bases and the V segment lost 5 bases, leaving 7 bases of the junction unmatched. Germline-derived CDR1 and CDR2 are MGHRA and YSYEKL. CDR3 nucleotides: TGCGCCAGCAGCGGACTAGCGGGGGGGGGAACAAAAGAGACCCAGTACTTC. Amino acids: CASSGLAGGGTKETQYF.

This chain joins TRBV30 and TRBJ2-7, with 9 bases identical to TRBD1. CDR1 and CDR2 from the germline V gene are GTSNPN and SVGIG (reference sequence). This CDR3 comprises 13 residues. The trim removed 5 bases at V and 6 bases at J, leaving 8 bases unmatched. CDR3 in DNA: TGTGCCTGGGACCGAGGGACAGGGACCGAGCAGTACTTC. Its protein is CAWDRGTGTEQYF. The variable domain in full, completed from reference TRBV30 and TRBJ2-7, reads SQTIHQWPATLVQPVGSPLSLECTVEGTSNPNLYWYRQAAGRGLQLLFYSVGIGQISSEVPQNLSASRPQDRQFILSSKKLLLSDSGFYLCAWDRGTGTEQYFGPGTRLTVT.

The V call is TRBV13, the J call TRBJ2-3, with TRBD2 identical over 13 bases. This CDR3 spans 19 amino acids. Per the germline V gene, CDR1 is PRHDT and CDR2 is FYEKMQ (reference sequence). The ends lost 5 bases at V and 0 bases at J; junction bases unmatched: 11. CDR3 protein: CASSPRTSGGPTSTDTQYF. The CDR3 nucleotides read TGTGCCAGCAGCCCTAGGACTAGCGGGGGCCCTACTAGCACAGATACGCAGTATTTT.

This chain links TRBV27 with TRBJ2-7, with unresolved D. V was cut by 8 bases and J by 2 bases, with 7 bases left in between. CDR3 length equals 11 residues. Germline values: CDR1 MNHEY, CDR2 SMNVEV (reference sequence). CDR3 protein: CASGLTYEQYF. CDR3 DNA: TGTGCCAGCGGTCTTACCTACGAGCAGTACTTC.

The J gene is TRBJ2-1, the V gene TRBV5-1; 13 bases agree with TRBD2. This CDR3 spans 18 amino acids. The V gene's germline CDR1 is SGHRS and CDR2 YFSETQ. V lost 4 bases, J lost 5 bases, and 12 bases stayed unmatched. CDR3 protein: CASSPWTSGGLRNNEQFF. DNA of the CDR3: TGCGCCAGCAGCCCCTGGACTAGCGGGGGTCTGAGAAACAATGAGCAGTTCTTC. The complete variable domain, with remaining parts taken from reference TRBV5-1 and TRBJ2-1, reads KAGVTQTPRYLIKTRGQQVTLSCSPISGHRSVSWYQQTPGQGLQFLFEYFSETQRNKGNFPGRFSGRQFSNSRSEMNVSTLELGDSALYLCASSPWTSGGLRNNEQFFGPGTRLTVL.

The CDR3: CASSQTSRTGQGREQFF. Written as DNA, the CDR3 is TGCGCCAGCAGCCAGACATCTAGAACGGGACAGGGAAGAGAGCAGTTCTTC. The chain links TRBV4-1 to TRBJ2-1; TRBD1 matches 9 bases. The CDR3 consists of 17 residues. From germline, CDR1 is MGHRA and CDR2 YSYEKL. V gave up 3 bases and J gave up 10 bases; unmatched junction bases: 16.

V gene TRBV11-2 combines with J gene TRBJ2-5; perhaps TRBD2 as D (6 bases). The CDR3 is 13 amino acids. Trimming pared 1 base from V and 5 bases from J, leaving 8 bases between. Germline V gene lookup returns CDR1 SGHAT and CDR2 FQNNGV. CDR3 sequence reads: CASSLAGGETQYF. In nucleotides, the CDR3 is TGTGCCAGCAGCTTAGCTGGGGGGGAGACCCAGTACTTC.

The chain has TRBV4-3 and TRBJ1-4, with TRBD1 matching 7 bases. CDR1 is LGHNA, CDR2 YSLEER, per germline. V shed 3 bases and J 0 bases; nucleotides not matched to a gene: 10. CDR3 length equals 18 residues. This CDR3 is CASSHGPGGPTTNEKLFF. The CDR3 DNA follows: TGCGCCAGCAGCCACGGGCCAGGGGGACCTACAACTAATGAAAAACTGTTTTTT.

The chain joins TRBV6-5 to TRBJ2-5; 10 nucleotides agree with TRBD2. Per the germline V gene, CDR1 is MNHEY and CDR2 is SVGAGI. The CDR3 loop spans 16 amino acids. J was trimmed by 5 bases and V by 3 bases; bases with no gene match: 9. The CDR3 DNA reads TGTGCCAGCAGTTATGGTAGCGGGGGGAAGGAGGAGACCCAGTACTTC. It specifies CASSYGSGGKEETQYF.

This sequence joins TRBV7-9 and TRBJ2-7; no clear D. CDR1 is SEHNR and CDR2 is FQNEAQ in the germline V gene (reference sequence). The CDR3 totals 12 residues. The V gene lost 4 bases and the J gene lost 2 bases, with 6 bases spanning the gap. CDR3: CASSSYTYEQYF. The CDR3 region has the DNA TGTGCCAGCAGCTCCTACACCTACGAGCAGTACTTC.

This clone was observed a handful of times. The rearrangement joins TRBV2 to TRBJ2-2; no clear D gene. The germline gives CDR1 SNHLY, CDR2 FYNNEI. This CDR3 region has 15 residues. Trimming took 4 bases from V and 6 from J, leaving 15 bases between them. This chain's CDR3 is CASSGPPDGAGELFF. For the CDR3, the DNA is TGTGCCAGCAGTGGACCCCCGGATGGAGCCGGGGAGCTGTTTTTT.